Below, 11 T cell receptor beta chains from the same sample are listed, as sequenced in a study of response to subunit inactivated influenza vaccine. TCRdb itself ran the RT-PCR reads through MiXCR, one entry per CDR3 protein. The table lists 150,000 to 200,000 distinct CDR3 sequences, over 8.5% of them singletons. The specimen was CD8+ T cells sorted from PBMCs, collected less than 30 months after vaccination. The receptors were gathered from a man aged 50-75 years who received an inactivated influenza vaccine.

The CDR3 is CASSLVHEQYF. CDR3 DNA: TGTGCCAGCAGCTTAGTTCACGAGCAGTACTTC. The genes are TRBV7-8 and TRBJ2-7; D is ambiguous. Germline-derived CDR1 and CDR2 are SGHVS and FQNEAQ. Between the trimmed V and J ends, which lost 1 base and 5 bases, there was a span of 3 bases. The CDR3 totals 11 residues.

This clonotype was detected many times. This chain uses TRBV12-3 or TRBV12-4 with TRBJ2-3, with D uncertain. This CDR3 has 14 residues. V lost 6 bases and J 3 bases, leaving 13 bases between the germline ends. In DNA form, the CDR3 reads TGTGCCAGCAGGCCGGTTGATTGGACAGATACGCAGTATTTT. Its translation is CASRPVDWTDTQYF.

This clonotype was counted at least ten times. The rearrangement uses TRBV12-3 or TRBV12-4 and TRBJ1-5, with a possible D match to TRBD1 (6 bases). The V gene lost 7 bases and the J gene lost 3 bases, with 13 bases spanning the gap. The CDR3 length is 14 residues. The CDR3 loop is CASKIRGHNQPQHF. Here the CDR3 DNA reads TGTGCCAGCAAAATCAGGGGACACAATCAGCCCCAGCATTTT.

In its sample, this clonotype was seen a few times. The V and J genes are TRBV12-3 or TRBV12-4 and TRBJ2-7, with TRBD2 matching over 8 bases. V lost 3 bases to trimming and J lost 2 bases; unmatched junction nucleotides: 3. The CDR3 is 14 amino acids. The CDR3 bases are TGTGCCAGCAGTTTGGGACTAGGTGCCTACGAGCAGTACTTC. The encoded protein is CASSLGLGAYEQYF.

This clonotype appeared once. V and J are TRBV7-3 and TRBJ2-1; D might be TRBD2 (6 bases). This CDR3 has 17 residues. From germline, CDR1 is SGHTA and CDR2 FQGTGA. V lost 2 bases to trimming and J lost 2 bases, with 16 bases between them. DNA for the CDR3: TGTGCCAGCAGCTTAGGTTATGGAGGCGGGGCCTACAATGAGCAGTTCTTC. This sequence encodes CASSLGYGGGAYNEQFF.

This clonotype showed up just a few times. The CDR3 DNA is TGTGCCAGCAGTTACTCGAGTCAGGGGGCCTACAATGAGCAGTTCTTC. This codes for CASSYSSQGAYNEQFF. The J gene is TRBJ2-1, the V gene TRBV6-2 or TRBV6-3, with 7 bases fitting TRBD1. CDR3 length: 16 residues. V lost 0 bases, J lost 2 bases, and 4 bases stayed unmatched. The germline V gene encodes CDR1 MNHEY and CDR2 SVGEGT.

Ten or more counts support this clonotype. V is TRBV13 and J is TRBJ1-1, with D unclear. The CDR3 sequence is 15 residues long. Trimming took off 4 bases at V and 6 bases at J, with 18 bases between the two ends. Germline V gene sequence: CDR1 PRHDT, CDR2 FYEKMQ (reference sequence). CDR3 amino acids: CASSSRSQKGSEAFF. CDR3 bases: TGTGCCAGCAGCTCCCGTTCTCAGAAGGGCTCTGAAGCTTTCTTT.

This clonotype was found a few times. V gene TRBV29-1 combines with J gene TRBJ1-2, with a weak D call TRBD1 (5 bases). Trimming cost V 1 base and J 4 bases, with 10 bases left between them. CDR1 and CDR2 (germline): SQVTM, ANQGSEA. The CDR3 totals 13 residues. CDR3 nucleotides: TGCAGCGTTGAAGGGGGGGTTCCCTATGGCTACACCTTC. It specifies CSVEGGVPYGYTF.

The CDR3 nucleotides are TGTGCCAGCAGTCCTCCCCCCTCTGCAATCTACGAGCAGTACTTC. As protein: CASSPPPSAIYEQYF. The J gene is TRBJ2-7, the V gene TRBV28, with D uncertain. Deletions cut 5 bases from V and 3 bases from J, with 17 bases between. The CDR3 consists of 15 residues. Germline lookup yields CDR1 MDHEN and CDR2 SYDVKM. The variable domain in full, completed from reference TRBV28 and TRBJ2-7, reads DVKVTQSSRYLVKRTGEKVFLECVQDMDHENMFWYRQDPGLGLRLIYFSYDVKMKEKGDIPEGYSVSREKKERFSLILESASTNQTSMYLCASSPPPSAIYEQYFGPGTRLTVT.

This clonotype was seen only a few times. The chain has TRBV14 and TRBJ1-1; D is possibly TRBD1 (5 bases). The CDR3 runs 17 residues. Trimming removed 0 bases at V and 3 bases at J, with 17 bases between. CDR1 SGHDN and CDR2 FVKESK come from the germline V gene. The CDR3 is CASSQDLEGWADTEAFF. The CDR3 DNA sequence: TGTGCCAGCAGCCAAGATCTGGAGGGGTGGGCGGACACTGAAGCTTTCTTT.

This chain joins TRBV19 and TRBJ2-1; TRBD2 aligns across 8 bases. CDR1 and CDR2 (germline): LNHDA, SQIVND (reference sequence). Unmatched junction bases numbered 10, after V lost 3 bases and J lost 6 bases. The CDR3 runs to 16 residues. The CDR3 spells CASSILVAGRGNEQFF. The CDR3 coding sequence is TGTGCCAGTAGTATCTTGGTAGCGGGACGTGGCAATGAGCAGTTCTTC.